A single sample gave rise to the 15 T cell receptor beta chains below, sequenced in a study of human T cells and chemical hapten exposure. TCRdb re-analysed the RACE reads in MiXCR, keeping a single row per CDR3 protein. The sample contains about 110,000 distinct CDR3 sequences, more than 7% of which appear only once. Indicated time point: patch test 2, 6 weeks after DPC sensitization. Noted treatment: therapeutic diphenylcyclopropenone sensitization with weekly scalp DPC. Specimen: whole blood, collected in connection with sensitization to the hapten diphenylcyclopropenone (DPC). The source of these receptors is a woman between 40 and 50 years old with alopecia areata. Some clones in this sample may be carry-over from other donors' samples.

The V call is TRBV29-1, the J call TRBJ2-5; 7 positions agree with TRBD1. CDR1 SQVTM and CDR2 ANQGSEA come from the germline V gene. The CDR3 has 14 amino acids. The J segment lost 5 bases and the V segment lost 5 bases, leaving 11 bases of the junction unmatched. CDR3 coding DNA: TGCAGCGTTCAAGCAAGGGGGCCGATGGAGACCCAGTACTTC. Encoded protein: CSVQARGPMETQYF.

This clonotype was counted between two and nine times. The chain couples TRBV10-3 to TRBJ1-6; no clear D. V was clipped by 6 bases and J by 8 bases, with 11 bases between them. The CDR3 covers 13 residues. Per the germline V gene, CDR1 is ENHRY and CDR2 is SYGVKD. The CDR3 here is CAISSGLYSPLHF. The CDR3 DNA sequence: TGTGCCATCAGCTCCGGGCTCTATTCACCCCTCCACTTT.

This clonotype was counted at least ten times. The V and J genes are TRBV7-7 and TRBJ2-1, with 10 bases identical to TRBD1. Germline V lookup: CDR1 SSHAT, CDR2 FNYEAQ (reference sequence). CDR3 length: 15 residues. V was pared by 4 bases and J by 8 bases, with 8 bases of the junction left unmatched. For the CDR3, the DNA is TGTGCCAGCAGCTCGGGGGACAGGGGTCTAGATGAGCAGTTCTTC. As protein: CASSSGDRGLDEQFF.

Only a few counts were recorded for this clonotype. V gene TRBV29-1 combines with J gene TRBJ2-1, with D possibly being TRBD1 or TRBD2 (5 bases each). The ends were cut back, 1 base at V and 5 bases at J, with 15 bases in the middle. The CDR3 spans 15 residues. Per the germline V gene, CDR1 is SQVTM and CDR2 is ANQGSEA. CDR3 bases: TGCAGCGTTGAAGGTGAGGGACCCGTCCACAATGAGCAGTTCTTC. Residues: CSVEGEGPVHNEQFF.

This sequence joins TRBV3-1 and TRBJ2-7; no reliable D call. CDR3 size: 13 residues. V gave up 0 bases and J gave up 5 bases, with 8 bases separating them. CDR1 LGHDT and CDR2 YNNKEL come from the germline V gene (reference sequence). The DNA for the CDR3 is TGTGCCAGCAGCCAAGAAGGCGCCCACGAGCAGTACTTC. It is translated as CASSQEGAHEQYF.

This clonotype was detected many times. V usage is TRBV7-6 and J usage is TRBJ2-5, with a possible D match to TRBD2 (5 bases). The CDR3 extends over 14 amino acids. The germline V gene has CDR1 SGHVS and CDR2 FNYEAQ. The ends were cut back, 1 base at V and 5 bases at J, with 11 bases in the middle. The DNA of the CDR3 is TGTGCCAGCAGCTTAGACGAGGGATTGGAGACCCAGTACTTC. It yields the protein CASSLDEGLETQYF.

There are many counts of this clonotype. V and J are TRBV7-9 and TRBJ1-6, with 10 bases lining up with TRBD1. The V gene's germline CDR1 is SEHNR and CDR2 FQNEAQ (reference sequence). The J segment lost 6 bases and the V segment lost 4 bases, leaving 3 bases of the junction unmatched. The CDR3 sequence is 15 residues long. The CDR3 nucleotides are TGTGCCAGCAGCTCCGGGACAGGGGTTAATTCACCCCTCCACTTT. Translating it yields CASSSGTGVNSPLHF.

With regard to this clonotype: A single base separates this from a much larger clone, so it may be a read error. CDR3 DNA: TGTGCCATCAGTGAGAGGGGTGGCTACGAGCAGTACTTC. It translates to CAISERGGYEQYF. This sequence joins TRBV10-3 and TRBJ2-7, with a possible D match to TRBD1 (5 bases). This CDR3 has 13 amino acids. Trimming pared 2 bases from V and 3 bases from J, leaving 8 bases between. From germline, CDR1 is ENHRY and CDR2 SYGVKD.

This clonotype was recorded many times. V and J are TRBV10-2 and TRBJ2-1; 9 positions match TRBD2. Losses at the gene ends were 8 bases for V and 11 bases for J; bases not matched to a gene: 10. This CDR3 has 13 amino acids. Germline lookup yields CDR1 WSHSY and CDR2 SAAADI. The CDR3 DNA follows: TGCGCCAGCGGGTCGGCGGGGGGGGACCAGCAGTTCTTC. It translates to CASGSAGGDQQFF.

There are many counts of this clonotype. The CDR3 DNA reads as TGTGCCAGCAGCCTAAATTCAGGGGCCAATCAGCCCCAGCATTTT. Translated: CASSLNSGANQPQHF. The chain carries TRBV7-6 and TRBJ1-5; weak D call: TRBD1 (6 bases). The CDR3 is made up of 15 amino acids. The ends were cut back, 5 bases at V and 3 bases at J, with 14 bases in the middle. The germline V gene has CDR1 SGHVS and CDR2 FNYEAQ.

This CDR3 is CAIYGQGPYEQYF. CDR3 nucleotide sequence: TGTGCCATATATGGACAGGGTCCCTACGAGCAGTACTTC. The rearrangement links TRBV2 to TRBJ2-7; 8 positions match TRBD1. Unmatched junction bases numbered 7, after V lost 10 bases and J lost 2 bases. The CDR3 runs 13 residues. Germline V lookup: CDR1 SNHLY, CDR2 FYNNEI.

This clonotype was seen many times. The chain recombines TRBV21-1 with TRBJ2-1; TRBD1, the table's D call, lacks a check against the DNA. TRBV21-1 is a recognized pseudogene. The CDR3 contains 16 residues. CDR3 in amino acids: CASSRRGTPLSDEQFF. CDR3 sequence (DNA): TGTGCCAGCAGCAGGAGGGGGACCCCTCTCTCCGATGAGCAGTTCTTC.

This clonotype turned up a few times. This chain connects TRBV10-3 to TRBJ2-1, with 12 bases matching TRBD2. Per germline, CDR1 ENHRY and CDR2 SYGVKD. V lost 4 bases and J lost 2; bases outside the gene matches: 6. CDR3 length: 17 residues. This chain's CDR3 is CAISVSPSGGAYNEQFF. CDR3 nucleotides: TGTGCCATCAGTGTTTCTCCTAGCGGGGGGGCCTACAATGAGCAGTTCTTC.

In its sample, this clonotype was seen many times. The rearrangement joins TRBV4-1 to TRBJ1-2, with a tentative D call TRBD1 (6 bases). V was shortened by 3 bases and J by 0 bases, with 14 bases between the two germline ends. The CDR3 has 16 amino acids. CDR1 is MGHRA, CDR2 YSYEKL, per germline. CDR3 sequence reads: CASSQVGQSANYGYTF. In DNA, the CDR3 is TGCGCCAGCAGCCAGGTTGGACAGTCAGCTAACTATGGCTACACCTTC.

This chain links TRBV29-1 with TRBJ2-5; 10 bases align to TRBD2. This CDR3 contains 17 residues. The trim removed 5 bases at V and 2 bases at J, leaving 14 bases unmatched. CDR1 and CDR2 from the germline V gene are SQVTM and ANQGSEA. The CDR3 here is CSVRGKVSGGRQETQYF. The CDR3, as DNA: TGCAGCGTTAGGGGAAAGGTTAGCGGGGGGCGGCAAGAGACCCAGTACTTC.